This is a list of T cell receptor beta chains from one sample in a study of shared T cell receptors in the human thymus. Data came from immunoSEQ multiplex PCR; TCRdb stores just in-frame clones and leaves some out. The sample lists under 850,000 clones; roughly 88% were seen once. These same data were also listed under a study on human thymus T cells.

Sequenced: thymocytes. These receptor sequences come from a boy under three years old with a congenital heart defect. The CDR3 runs from the conserved cysteine through the conserved F or W. D genes are given only for firm matches. For some rows the clone size is stated as once, few or many, or as a class when expanded; others skip it.

d_call: TRBD1
v_call: TRBV7-8
clone_size: -
j_call: TRBJ1-1
cdr3_aa: CASSLGTDNTEAFF
cdr3_nt: TGTGCCAGCAGCTTGGGGACAGATAACACTGAAGCTTTCTTT

d_call: -
v_call: TRBV29-1
clone_size: -
j_call: TRBJ2-4
cdr3_aa: CSVAAATEENIQYF
cdr3_nt: TGCAGCGTTGCAGCAGCGACCGAGGAAAACATTCAGTACTTC

d_call: TRBD1
v_call: TRBV15
clone_size: -
j_call: TRBJ1-1
cdr3_aa: CATSRLETGGNGNTEAFF
cdr3_nt: TGTGCCACCAGCAGACTAGAGACAGGGGGAAATGGGAACACTGAAGCTTTCTTT

d_call: TRBD1
v_call: TRBV4-2
clone_size: -
j_call: TRBJ2-7
cdr3_aa: CASSRRWDRGLNEQYF
cdr3_nt: TGTGCCAGCAGCCGGAGGTGGGACAGGGGGCTAAACGAGCAGTACTTC

d_call: -
v_call: TRBV7-2
clone_size: -
j_call: TRBJ2-3
cdr3_aa: CASSPFSSTDTQYF
cdr3_nt: TGTGCCAGCAGCCCGTTTTCGTCCACAGATACGCAGTATTTT

d_call: -
v_call: TRBV19
clone_size: -
j_call: TRBJ2-5
cdr3_aa: CASSNPTSVQKAQETQYF
cdr3_nt: TGTGCCAGTAGCAATCCTACGAGCGTCCAGAAAGCGCAAGAGACCCAGTACTTC

d_call: TRBD1
v_call: TRBV27
clone_size: -
j_call: TRBJ2-7
cdr3_aa: CASSLIFFGQADSYEQYF
cdr3_nt: TGTGCCAGCAGTTTAATCTTCTTTGGACAGGCCGATTCCTACGAGCAGTACTTC

d_call: -
v_call: TRBV6-1
clone_size: few
j_call: TRBJ1-4
cdr3_aa: CASSGAEVATNEKLFF
cdr3_nt: TGTGCCAGCAGTGGCGCCGAAGTCGCAACTAATGAAAAACTGTTTTTT

d_call: -
v_call: TRBV25-1
clone_size: -
j_call: TRBJ1-1
cdr3_aa: CASSETHNTEAFF
cdr3_nt: TGTGCCAGCAGTGAAACACACAACACTGAAGCTTTCTTT

d_call: -
v_call: TRBV19
clone_size: -
j_call: TRBJ2-7
cdr3_aa: CASSIALRASSYEQYF
cdr3_nt: TGTGCCAGTAGTATAGCGCTCAGGGCCAGCTCCTACGAGCAGTACTTC

d_call: TRBD2
v_call: TRBV27
clone_size: -
j_call: TRBJ2-1
cdr3_aa: CASSLVGLAGNEQFF
cdr3_nt: TGTGCCAGCAGTTTAGTGGGACTAGCGGGCAATGAGCAGTTCTTC

d_call: TRBD1
v_call: TRBV9
clone_size: -
j_call: TRBJ2-7
cdr3_aa: CASSLGQGANEQYF
cdr3_nt: TGTGCCAGCAGCTTGGGACAGGGGGCGAACGAGCAGTACTTC

d_call: TRBD1
v_call: TRBV19
clone_size: -
j_call: TRBJ2-3
cdr3_aa: CASSIDRVEAGGRDTQYF
cdr3_nt: TGTGCCAGTAGTATAGATCGGGTTGAGGCAGGGGGCCGGGATACGCAGTATTTT

d_call: TRBD1
v_call: TRBV27
clone_size: -
j_call: TRBJ2-7
cdr3_aa: CASSLRDRTYEQYF
cdr3_nt: TGTGCCAGCAGTCTCCGGGACAGGACCTACGAGCAGTACTTC

d_call: -
v_call: TRBV27
clone_size: -
j_call: TRBJ2-5
cdr3_aa: CASRSGIETQYF
cdr3_nt: TGTGCCAGCAGATCAGGGATAGAGACCCAGTACTTC

d_call: TRBD1
v_call: TRBV12-5
clone_size: -
j_call: TRBJ1-2
cdr3_aa: CASGLVGQGFYGYTF
cdr3_nt: TGTGCTAGTGGTTTGGTAGGACAGGGATTTTATGGCTACACCTTC

d_call: -
v_call: TRBV28
clone_size: -
j_call: TRBJ2-5
cdr3_aa: CASSLSEEEGAGETQYF
cdr3_nt: TGTGCCAGCAGTTTGTCGGAGGAGGAGGGGGCAGGTGAGACCCAGTACTTC

d_call: -
v_call: TRBV28
clone_size: -
j_call: TRBJ1-1
cdr3_aa: CASSYNPGQRGTEAFF
cdr3_nt: TGTGCCAGCAGTTACAACCCAGGACAGAGAGGCACTGAAGCTTTCTTT

d_call: -
v_call: TRBV15
clone_size: -
j_call: TRBJ2-7
cdr3_aa: CATSYSRLREQYF
cdr3_nt: TGTGCCACCAGCTATTCCCGACTGCGCGAGCAGTACTTC

d_call: TRBD1
v_call: TRBV6-4
clone_size: -
j_call: TRBJ2-3
cdr3_aa: CASSPDRGPTDTQYF
cdr3_nt: TGTGCCAGCAGCCCCGACAGGGGGCCCACAGATACGCAGTATTTT

d_call: TRBD2
v_call: TRBV4-1
clone_size: -
j_call: TRBJ2-5
cdr3_aa: CASSQEFEAGGPAETQYF
cdr3_nt: TGCGCCAGCAGCCAAGAGTTTGAAGCGGGAGGGCCCGCAGAGACCCAGTACTTC

d_call: -
v_call: TRBV6-1
clone_size: few
j_call: TRBJ2-7
cdr3_aa: CASRGRRNEQYF
cdr3_nt: TGTGCCAGCAGGGGTAGGAGGAACGAGCAGTACTTC

d_call: -
v_call: TRBV19
clone_size: -
j_call: TRBJ1-1
cdr3_aa: CASRRTENTEAFF
cdr3_nt: TGTGCCAGTAGGCGCACAGAGAACACTGAAGCTTTCTTT

d_call: TRBD1
v_call: TRBV5-1
clone_size: -
j_call: TRBJ2-2
cdr3_aa: CASSLIPGQGNTGELFF
cdr3_nt: TGCGCCAGCAGCTTGATTCCGGGACAGGGGAACACCGGGGAGCTGTTTTTT

d_call: TRBD2
v_call: TRBV4-1
clone_size: -
j_call: TRBJ2-1
cdr3_aa: CASSPDRGGRSYNEQFF
cdr3_nt: TGCGCCAGCAGCCCCGACCGGGGGGGGAGATCCTACAATGAGCAGTTCTTC

d_call: -
v_call: TRBV7-2
clone_size: -
j_call: TRBJ2-5
cdr3_aa: CASSSQGRETQYF
cdr3_nt: TGTGCCAGCAGCTCCCAGGGAAGGGAGACCCAGTACTTC

d_call: TRBD1
v_call: TRBV5-1
clone_size: -
j_call: TRBJ1-1
cdr3_aa: CASRSGDRGHRNTEAFF
cdr3_nt: TGCGCCAGCAGATCAGGGGACAGGGGGCATCGGAACACTGAAGCTTTCTTT

d_call: TRBD1
v_call: TRBV28
clone_size: few
j_call: TRBJ1-2
cdr3_aa: CASSPGTGDYGYTF
cdr3_nt: TGTGCCAGCAGTCCCGGGACAGGGGACTATGGCTACACCTTC

d_call: TRBD1
v_call: TRBV12-5
clone_size: -
j_call: TRBJ1-2
cdr3_aa: CASGHRQGPNYGYTF
cdr3_nt: TGTGCTAGTGGCCACAGACAGGGACCCAACTATGGCTACACCTTC

d_call: -
v_call: TRBV6-5
clone_size: -
j_call: TRBJ2-2
cdr3_aa: CASSHAGPNTGELFF
cdr3_nt: TGTGCCAGCAGCCACGCAGGCCCGAACACCGGGGAGCTGTTTTTT

d_call: TRBD2
v_call: TRBV27
clone_size: -
j_call: TRBJ2-3
cdr3_aa: CASSGYGGGGTDTQYF
cdr3_nt: TGTGCCAGCAGTGGTTATGGCGGGGGGGGCACAGATACGCAGTATTTT

d_call: TRBD2
v_call: TRBV12-5
clone_size: -
j_call: TRBJ2-7
cdr3_aa: CASGGGLAGGYEQYF
cdr3_nt: TGTGCTAGTGGGGGGGGACTAGCGGGAGGCTACGAGCAGTACTTC

d_call: -
v_call: TRBV28
clone_size: -
j_call: TRBJ2-5
cdr3_aa: CASSSSKDREPQSIRFVAQYF
cdr3_nt: TGTGCCAGCAGTTCCTCAAAAGACCGGGAACCCCAGTCCATCCGTTTCGTTGCCCAGTACTTC

d_call: -
v_call: TRBV29-1
clone_size: -
j_call: TRBJ2-1
cdr3_aa: CSGSPQGNPIRGNEQFF
cdr3_nt: TGCAGCGGCTCACCCCAGGGAAATCCCATTCGAGGCAATGAGCAGTTCTTC

d_call: -
v_call: TRBV15
clone_size: -
j_call: TRBJ2-1
cdr3_aa: CATSRDQGGNEQFF
cdr3_nt: TGTGCCACCAGCAGAGATCAGGGGGGTAATGAGCAGTTCTTC

d_call: -
v_call: TRBV12-5
clone_size: -
j_call: TRBJ1-2
cdr3_aa: CASGLVRRPPPYYGYTF
cdr3_nt: TGTGCTAGTGGTTTGGTCCGCAGGCCGCCGCCTTACTATGGCTACACCTTC

d_call: TRBD1
v_call: TRBV28
clone_size: -
j_call: TRBJ2-7
cdr3_aa: CASRKRDRVSEQYF
cdr3_nt: TGTGCCAGCAGGAAAAGGGACAGAGTTTCCGAGCAGTACTTC

d_call: -
v_call: TRBV28
clone_size: few
j_call: TRBJ2-7
cdr3_aa: CASSKGDRYEQYF
cdr3_nt: TGTGCCAGCAGCAAAGGGGATCGCTACGAGCAGTACTTC

d_call: -
v_call: TRBV9
clone_size: -
j_call: TRBJ1-4
cdr3_aa: CASSVVIENYAPTNEKLFF
cdr3_nt: TGTGCCAGCAGCGTAGTTATAGAAAACTACGCTCCCACTAATGAAAAACTGTTTTTT

d_call: TRBD2
v_call: TRBV18
clone_size: -
j_call: TRBJ2-1
cdr3_aa: CASSTGSRGYNEQFF
cdr3_nt: TGTGCCAGCTCCACTGGCTCGCGGGGGTACAATGAGCAGTTCTTC

d_call: -
v_call: TRBV4-1
clone_size: -
j_call: TRBJ2-3
cdr3_aa: CASSQDPTRYTDTQYF
cdr3_nt: TGCGCCAGCAGCCAAGATCCTACCCGGTACACAGATACGCAGTATTTT

d_call: -
v_call: TRBV21-1
clone_size: -
j_call: TRBJ1-5
cdr3_aa: CASSPRHRYSNQPQHF
cdr3_nt: TGTGCCAGCAGTCCCAGGCACCGATATAGCAATCAGCCCCAGCATTTT

d_call: TRBD1
v_call: TRBV4-3
clone_size: few
j_call: TRBJ1-5
cdr3_aa: CASSQGTGTHQPQHF
cdr3_nt: TGCGCCAGCAGCCAAGGGACAGGGACACATCAGCCCCAGCATTTT

d_call: TRBD2
v_call: TRBV5-4
clone_size: -
j_call: TRBJ2-1
cdr3_aa: CASSIGTSGGLREQFF
cdr3_nt: TGTGCCAGCAGCATCGGGACTAGCGGGGGTTTGAGGGAGCAGTTCTTC